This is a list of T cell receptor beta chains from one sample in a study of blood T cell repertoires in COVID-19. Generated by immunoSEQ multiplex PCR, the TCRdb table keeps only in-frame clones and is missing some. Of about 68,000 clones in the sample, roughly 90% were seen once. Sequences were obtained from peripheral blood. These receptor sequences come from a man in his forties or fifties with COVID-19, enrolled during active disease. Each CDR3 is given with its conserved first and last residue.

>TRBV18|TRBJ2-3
CASSLGATDTQYF
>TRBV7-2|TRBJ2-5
CASSSFSGRSETQYF
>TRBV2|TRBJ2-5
CASSEPTGRETQYF
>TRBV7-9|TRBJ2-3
CASSKGNAGADTQYF
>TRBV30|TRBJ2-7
CAWSGRVGSSYEQYF
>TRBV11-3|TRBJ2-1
CASSLGTSGREQFF
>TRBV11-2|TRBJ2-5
CASSFSQTQYF
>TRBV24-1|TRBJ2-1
CATSDHRGSYNEQFF
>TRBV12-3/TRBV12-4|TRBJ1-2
CASSGTDYGYTF
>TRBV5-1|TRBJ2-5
CATRQQPTSGGETQYF
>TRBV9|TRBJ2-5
CASSSSSAAQETQYF
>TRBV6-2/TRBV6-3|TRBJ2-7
CASSQGEREFNEQYF
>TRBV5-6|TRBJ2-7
CASSLRQGTYEQYF
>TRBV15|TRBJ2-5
CATSNRAEIRETQYF
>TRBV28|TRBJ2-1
CASSLYVGGPTYNEQFF
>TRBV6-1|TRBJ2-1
CASSELRFEGEQFF